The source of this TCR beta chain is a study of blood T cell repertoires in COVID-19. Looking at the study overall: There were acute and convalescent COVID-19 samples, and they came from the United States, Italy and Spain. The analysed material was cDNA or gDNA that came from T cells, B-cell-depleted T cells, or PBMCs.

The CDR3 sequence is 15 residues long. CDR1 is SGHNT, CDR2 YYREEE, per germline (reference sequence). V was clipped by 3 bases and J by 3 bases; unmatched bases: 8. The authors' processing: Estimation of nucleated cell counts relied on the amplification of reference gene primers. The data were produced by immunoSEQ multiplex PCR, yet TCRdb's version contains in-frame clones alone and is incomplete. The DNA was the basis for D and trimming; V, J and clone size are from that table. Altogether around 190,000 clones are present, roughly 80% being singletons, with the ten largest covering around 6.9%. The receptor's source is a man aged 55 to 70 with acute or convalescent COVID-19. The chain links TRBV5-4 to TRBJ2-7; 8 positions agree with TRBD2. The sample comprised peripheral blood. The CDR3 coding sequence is TGTGCCAGCAGCTCCGCCCCAGCGGGGGTCTACGAGCAGTACTTC. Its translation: CASSSAPAGVYEQYF.